This entry is about one TCR beta chain. This entry belongs to a study of blood T cell repertoires in COVID-19. Participants came from about 23 US areas, aged roughly 18 to 89 years. Per germline, CDR1 GTSNPN and CDR2 SVGIG (reference sequence). The CDR3 extends over 17 amino acids. With 0 bases removed from V and 2 bases from J, the gap between germline ends came to 19 bases. Libraries were prepared by immunoSEQ multiplex PCR; TCRdb keeps only in-frame clonotypes and omits some of them. The sample records approximately 220,000 clones, roughly 90% being singletons. This TCR came from a woman under 40 with acute COVID-19. The genes are TRBV30 and TRBJ1-1, with TRBD1 as a possible D gene (6 bases). Sequencing input: PBMCs or T cells enriched from blood (not recorded which). CDR3 coding DNA: TGTGCCTGGAGTGTTCGGTCAGGGGAGGGCTTCAACACTGAAGCTTTCTTT. Amino acids: CAWSVRSGEGFNTEAFF.